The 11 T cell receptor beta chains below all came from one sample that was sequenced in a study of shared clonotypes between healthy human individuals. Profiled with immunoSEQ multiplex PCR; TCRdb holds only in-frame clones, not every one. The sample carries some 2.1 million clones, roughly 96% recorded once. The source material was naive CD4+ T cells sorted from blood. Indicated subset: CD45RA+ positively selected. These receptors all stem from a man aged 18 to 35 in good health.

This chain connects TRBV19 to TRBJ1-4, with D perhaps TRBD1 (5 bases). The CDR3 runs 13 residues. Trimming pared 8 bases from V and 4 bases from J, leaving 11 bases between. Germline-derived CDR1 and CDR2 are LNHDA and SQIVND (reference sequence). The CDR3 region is CASRGRSNEKLFF. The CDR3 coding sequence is TGTGCCAGTCGGGGGAGAAGTAATGAAAAACTGTTTTTT.

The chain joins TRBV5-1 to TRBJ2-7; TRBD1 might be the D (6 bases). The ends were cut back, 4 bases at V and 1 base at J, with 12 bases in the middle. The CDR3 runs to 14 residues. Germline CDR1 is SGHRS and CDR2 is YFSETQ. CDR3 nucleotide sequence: TGCGCCAGCAGCCAACGGACAGATTCCTACGAGCAGTACTTC. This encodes CASSQRTDSYEQYF.

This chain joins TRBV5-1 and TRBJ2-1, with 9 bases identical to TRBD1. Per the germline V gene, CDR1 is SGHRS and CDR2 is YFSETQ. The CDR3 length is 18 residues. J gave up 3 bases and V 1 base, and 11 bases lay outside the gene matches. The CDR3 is CASSLRMLSTGGYNEQFF. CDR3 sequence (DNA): TGCGCCAGCAGCTTGAGGATGTTATCGACAGGGGGCTACAATGAGCAGTTCTTC.

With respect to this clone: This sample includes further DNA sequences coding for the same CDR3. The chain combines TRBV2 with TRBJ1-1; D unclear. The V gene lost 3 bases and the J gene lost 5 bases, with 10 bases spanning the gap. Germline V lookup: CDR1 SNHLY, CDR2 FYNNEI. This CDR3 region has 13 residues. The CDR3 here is CASSEAGITEAFF. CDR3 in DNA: TGTGCCAGCAGTGAGGCCGGAATAACTGAAGCTTTCTTT.

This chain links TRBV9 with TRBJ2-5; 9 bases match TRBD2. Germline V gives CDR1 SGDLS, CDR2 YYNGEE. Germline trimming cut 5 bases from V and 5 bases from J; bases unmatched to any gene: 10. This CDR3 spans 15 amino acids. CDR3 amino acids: CASSASGTSSETQYF. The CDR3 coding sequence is TGTGCCAGCAGTGCATCCGGGACTAGCAGTGAGACCCAGTACTTC.

CDR3 loop: CASSLRLQGSGNTIYF. The CDR3, as DNA: TGTGCCAGCAGCTTAAGGCTACAGGGATCTGGAAACACCATATATTTT. V and J are TRBV7-9 and TRBJ1-3, with a tentative D call TRBD1 (6 bases). The V and J ends lost 2 bases and 1 base respectively, with 12 bases between them. CDR1 SEHNR and CDR2 FQNEAQ come from the germline V gene (reference sequence). The CDR3 has 16 residues.

CDR3 nucleotide sequence: TGTGCCAGCGCAGAAAACACTGAAGCTTTCTTT. Protein sequence: CASAENTEAFF. The chain carries TRBV2 and TRBJ1-1; D remains unclear. This CDR3 is built from 11 residues. V was cut by 8 bases and J by 2 bases, with 6 bases left in between. Looked up from germline, CDR1 is SNHLY and CDR2 is FYNNEI.

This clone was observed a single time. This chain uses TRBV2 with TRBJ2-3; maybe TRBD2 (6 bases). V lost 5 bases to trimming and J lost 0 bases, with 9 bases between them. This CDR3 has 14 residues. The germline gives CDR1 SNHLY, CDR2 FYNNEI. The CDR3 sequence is CASSLSGSTDTQYF. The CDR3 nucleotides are TGTGCCAGCAGTCTGAGCGGGAGCACAGATACGCAGTATTTT.

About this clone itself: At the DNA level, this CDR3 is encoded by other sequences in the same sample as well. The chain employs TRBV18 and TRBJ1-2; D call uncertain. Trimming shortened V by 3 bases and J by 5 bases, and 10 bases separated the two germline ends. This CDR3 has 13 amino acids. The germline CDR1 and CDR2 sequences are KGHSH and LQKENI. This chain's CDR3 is CASSPDSEYGYTF. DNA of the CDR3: TGTGCCAGCTCACCCGATTCTGAGTATGGCTACACCTTC.

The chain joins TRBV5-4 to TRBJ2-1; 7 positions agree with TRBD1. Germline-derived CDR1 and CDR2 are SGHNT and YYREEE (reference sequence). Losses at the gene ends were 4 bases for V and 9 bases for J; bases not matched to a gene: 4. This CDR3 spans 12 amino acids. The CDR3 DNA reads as TGTGCCAGCAGCCCGTGGGACAGTGAGCAGTTCTTC. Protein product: CASSPWDSEQFF.

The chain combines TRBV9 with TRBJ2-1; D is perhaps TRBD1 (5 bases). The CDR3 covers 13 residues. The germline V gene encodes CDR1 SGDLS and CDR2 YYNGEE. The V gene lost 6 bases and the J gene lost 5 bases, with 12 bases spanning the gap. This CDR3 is CASNRGSNNEQFF. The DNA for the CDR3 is TGTGCCAGCAATAGGGGATCGAACAATGAGCAGTTCTTC.